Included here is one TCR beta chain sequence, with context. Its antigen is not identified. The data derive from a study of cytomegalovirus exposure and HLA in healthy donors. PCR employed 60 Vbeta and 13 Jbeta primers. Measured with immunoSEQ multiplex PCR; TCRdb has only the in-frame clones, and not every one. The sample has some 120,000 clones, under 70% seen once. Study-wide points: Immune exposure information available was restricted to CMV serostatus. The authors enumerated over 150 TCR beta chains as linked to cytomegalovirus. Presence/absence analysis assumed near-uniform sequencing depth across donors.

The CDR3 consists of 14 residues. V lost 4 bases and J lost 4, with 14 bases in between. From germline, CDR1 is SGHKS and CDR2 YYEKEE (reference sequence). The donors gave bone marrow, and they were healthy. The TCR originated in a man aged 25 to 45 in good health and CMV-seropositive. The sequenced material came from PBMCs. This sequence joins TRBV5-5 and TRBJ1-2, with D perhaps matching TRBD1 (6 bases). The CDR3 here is CASSPSDSLYGYTF. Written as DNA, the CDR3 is TGTGCCAGCAGCCCGTCGGACAGTCTCTATGGCTACACCTTC.